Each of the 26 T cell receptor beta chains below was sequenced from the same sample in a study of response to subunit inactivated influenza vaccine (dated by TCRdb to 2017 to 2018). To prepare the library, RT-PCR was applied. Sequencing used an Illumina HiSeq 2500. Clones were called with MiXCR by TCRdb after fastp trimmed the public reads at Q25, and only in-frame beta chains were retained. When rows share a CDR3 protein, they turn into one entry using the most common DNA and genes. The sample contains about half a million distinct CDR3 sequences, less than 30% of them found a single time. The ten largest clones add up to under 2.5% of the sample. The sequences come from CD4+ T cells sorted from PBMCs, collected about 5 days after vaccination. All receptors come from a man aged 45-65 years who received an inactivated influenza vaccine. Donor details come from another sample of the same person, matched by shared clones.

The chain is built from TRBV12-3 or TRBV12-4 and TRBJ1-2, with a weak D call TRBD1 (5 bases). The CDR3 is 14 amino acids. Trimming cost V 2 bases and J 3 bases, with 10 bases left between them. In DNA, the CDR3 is TGTGCCAGCAGTTTAACGGGGACCTACTATGGCTACACCTTC. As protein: CASSLTGTYYGYTF.

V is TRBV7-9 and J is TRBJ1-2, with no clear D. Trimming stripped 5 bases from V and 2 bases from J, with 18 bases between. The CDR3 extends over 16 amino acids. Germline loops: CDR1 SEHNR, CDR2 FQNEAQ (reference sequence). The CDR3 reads CASSPGGTEANYGYTF. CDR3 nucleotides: TGTGCCAGCAGCCCGGGCGGTACTGAGGCGAACTATGGCTACACCTTC.

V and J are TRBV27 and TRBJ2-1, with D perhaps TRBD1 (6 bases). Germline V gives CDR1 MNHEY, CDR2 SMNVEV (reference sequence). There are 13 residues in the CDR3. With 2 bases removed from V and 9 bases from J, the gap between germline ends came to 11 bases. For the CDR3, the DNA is TGTGCCAGCAGTTTAAGACCCAGGGGTGAGCAGTTCTTC. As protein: CASSLRPRGEQFF.

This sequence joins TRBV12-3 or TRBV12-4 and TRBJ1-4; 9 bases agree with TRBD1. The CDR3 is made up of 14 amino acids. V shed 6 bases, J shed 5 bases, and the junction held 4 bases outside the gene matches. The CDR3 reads CASRGQGDNEKLFF. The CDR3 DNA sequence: TGTGCCAGCAGGGGACAGGGCGACAATGAAAAACTGTTTTTT.

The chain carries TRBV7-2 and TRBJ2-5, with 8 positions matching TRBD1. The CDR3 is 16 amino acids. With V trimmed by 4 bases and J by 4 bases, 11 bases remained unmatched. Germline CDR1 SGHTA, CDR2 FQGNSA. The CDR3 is CASSSVLTRGRETQYF. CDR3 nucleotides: TGTGCCAGCAGCTCTGTCCTAACCAGGGGGCGAGAGACCCAGTACTTC.

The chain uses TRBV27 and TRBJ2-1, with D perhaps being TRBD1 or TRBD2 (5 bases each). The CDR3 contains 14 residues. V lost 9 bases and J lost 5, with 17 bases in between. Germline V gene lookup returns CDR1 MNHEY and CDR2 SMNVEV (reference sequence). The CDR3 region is CARSDRDRHNEQFF. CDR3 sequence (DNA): TGTGCCAGGTCGGATCGGGACCGGCACAATGAGCAGTTCTTC.

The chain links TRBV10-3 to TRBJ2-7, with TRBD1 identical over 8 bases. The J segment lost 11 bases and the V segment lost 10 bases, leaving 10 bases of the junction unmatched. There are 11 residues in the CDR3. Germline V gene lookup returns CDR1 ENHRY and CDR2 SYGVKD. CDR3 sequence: CATEDREEKYF. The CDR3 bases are TGTGCCACCGAGGACAGGGAGGAAAAGTACTTC.

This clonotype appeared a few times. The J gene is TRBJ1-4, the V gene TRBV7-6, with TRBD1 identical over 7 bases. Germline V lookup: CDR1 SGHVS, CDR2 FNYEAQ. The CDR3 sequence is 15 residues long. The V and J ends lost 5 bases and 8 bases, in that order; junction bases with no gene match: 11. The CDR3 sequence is CASSPHQGVGEKLFF. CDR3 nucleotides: TGTGCCAGCAGCCCTCATCAGGGGGTAGGGGAAAAACTGTTTTTT.

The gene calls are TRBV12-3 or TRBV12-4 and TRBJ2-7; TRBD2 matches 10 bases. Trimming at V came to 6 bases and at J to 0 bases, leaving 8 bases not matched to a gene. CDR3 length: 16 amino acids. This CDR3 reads CASSRGSGGTSYEQYF. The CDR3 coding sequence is TGTGCCAGCAGCCGCGGTAGCGGGGGGACCTCCTACGAGCAGTACTTC.

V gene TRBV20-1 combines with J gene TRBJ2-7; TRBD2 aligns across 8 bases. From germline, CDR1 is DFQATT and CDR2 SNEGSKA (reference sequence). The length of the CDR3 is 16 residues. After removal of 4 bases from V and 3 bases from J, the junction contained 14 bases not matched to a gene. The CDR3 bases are TGCAGTGCTACCCATTTTCTTAGCGGGACCGGCTACGAGCAGTACTTC. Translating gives CSATHFLSGTGYEQYF.

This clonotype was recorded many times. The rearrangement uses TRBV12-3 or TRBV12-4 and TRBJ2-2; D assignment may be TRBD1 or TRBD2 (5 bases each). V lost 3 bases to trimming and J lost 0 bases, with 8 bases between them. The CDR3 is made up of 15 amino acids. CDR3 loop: CASSFRGANTGELFF. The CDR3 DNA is TGTGCCAGCAGTTTTAGGGGAGCGAACACCGGGGAGCTGTTTTTT.

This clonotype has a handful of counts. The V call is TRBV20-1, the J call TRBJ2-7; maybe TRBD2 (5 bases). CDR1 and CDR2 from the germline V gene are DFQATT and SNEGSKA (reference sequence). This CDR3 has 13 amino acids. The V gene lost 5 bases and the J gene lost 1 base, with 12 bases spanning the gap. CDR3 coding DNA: TGCAGTGCTCTCCCTGGCGGGTCCTACGAGCAGTACTTC. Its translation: CSALPGGSYEQYF.

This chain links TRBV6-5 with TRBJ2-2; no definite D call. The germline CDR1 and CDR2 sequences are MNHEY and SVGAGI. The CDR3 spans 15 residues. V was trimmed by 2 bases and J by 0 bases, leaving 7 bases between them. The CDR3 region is CASSYMGSNTGELFF. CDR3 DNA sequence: TGTGCCAGCAGTTACATGGGGTCGAACACCGGGGAGCTGTTTTTT.

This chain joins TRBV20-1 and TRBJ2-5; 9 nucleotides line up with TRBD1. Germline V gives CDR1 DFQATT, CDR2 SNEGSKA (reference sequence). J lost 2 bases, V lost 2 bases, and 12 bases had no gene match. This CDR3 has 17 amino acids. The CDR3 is CSARPLRTGAAQETQYF. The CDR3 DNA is TGCAGTGCTAGACCTCTCCGGACAGGGGCCGCACAAGAGACCCAGTACTTC.

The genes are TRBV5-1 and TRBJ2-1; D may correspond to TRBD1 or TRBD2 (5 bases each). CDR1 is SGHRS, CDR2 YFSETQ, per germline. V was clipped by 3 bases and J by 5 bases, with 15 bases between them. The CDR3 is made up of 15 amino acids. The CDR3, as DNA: TGCGCCAGCAGCTGGGCCGGGACCCAGAACAATGAGCAGTTCTTC. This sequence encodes CASSWAGTQNNEQFF.

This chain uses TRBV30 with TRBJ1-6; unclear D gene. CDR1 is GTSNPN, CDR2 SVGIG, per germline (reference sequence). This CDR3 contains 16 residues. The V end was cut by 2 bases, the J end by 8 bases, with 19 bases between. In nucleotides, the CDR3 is TGTGCCTGGAGTTTCGGACGGATCTCTCGAGATTCACCCCTCCACTTT. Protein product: CAWSFGRISRDSPLHF.

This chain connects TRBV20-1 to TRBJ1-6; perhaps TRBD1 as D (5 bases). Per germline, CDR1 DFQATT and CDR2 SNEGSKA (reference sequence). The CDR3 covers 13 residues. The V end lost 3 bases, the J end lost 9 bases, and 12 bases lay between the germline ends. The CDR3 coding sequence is TGCAGTGCTAGGGGGGATGGGATTTCACCCCTCCACTTT. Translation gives CSARGDGISPLHF.

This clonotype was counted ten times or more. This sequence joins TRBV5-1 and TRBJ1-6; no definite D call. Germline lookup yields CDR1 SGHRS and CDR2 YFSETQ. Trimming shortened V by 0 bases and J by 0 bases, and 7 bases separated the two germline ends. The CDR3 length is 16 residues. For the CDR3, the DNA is TGCGCCAGCAGCTTGGCACAGAGCTCCTATAATTCACCCCTCCACTTT. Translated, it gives CASSLAQSSYNSPLHF.

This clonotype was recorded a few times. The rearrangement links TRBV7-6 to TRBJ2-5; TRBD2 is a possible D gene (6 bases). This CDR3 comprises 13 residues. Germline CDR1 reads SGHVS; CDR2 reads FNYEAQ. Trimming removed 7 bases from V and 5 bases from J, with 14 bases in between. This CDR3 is CASNSGVGETQYF. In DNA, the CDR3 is TGTGCCAGCAACTCGGGAGTGGGGGAGACCCAGTACTTC.

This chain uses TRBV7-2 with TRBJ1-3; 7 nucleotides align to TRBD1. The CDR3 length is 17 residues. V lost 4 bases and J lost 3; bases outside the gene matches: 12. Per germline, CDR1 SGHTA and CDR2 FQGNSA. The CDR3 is CASSYISDRAHGNTIYF. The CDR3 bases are TGTGCCAGCAGCTACATTAGCGACAGGGCCCATGGAAACACCATATATTTT.

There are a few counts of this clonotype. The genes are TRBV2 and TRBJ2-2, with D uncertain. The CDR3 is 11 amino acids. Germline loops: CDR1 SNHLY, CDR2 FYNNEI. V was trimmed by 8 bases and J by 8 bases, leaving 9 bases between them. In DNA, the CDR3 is TGTGCCAGCTTATTTCGGGGGGAGCTGTTTTTT. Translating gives CASLFRGELFF.

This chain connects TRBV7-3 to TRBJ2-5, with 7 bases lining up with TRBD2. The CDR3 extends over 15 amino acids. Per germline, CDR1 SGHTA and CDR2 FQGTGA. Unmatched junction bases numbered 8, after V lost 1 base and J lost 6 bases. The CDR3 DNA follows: TGTGCCAGCAGCTTAAGCGGCGGGAGCATGAAGACCCAGTACTTC. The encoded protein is CASSLSGGSMKTQYF.

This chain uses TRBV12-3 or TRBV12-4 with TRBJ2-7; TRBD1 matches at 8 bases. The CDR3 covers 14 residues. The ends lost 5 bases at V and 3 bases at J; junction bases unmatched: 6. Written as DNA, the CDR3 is TGTGCCAGCAGTCAACAGGGGGTTTACTACGAGCAGTACTTC. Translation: CASSQQGVYYEQYF.

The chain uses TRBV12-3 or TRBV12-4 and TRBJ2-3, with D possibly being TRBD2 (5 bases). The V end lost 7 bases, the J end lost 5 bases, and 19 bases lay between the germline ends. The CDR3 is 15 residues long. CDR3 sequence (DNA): TGTGCCAGCACCCCGATACTAGGAGGTGTAGATACGCAGTATTTT. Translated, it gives CASTPILGGVDTQYF.

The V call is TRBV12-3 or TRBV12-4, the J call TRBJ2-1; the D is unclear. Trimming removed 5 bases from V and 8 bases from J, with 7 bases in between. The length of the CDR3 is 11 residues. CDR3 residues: CASSPLDEQFF. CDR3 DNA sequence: TGTGCCAGCAGTCCATTAGATGAGCAGTTCTTC.

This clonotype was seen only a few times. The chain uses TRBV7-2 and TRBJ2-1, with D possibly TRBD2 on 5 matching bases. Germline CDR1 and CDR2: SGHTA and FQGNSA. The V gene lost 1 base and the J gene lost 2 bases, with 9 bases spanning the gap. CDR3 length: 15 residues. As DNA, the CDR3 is TGTGCCAGCAGCTTAGGGTTCGGGGCCTACAATGAGCAGTTCTTC. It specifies CASSLGFGAYNEQFF.